Below are 12 T cell receptor beta chains sequenced from a single sample in a study of early T cells in non-severe SARS-CoV-2 infection. MiXCR, run by TCRdb on the 5' RACE reads, gives a single entry per CDR3 protein. Among some 75,000 distinct CDR3 sequences listed, roughly 15% were seen once. The specimen was whole blood. These receptors all come from an adult who was a healthcare worker with PCR-confirmed SARS-CoV-2 infection or an uninfected control (not recorded which).

Comments on this clonotype: This may come from a read error, since a much larger clone is one base off. The CDR3 reads CANSADRGSWVGEQYF. The CDR3 DNA sequence: TGTGCCAACAGTGCCGACAGGGGATCTTGGGTAGGCGAGCAGTACTTC. The chain couples TRBV6-6 to TRBJ2-7; 8 bases map to TRBD1. This CDR3 has 16 residues. Germline CDR1 and CDR2: MNHNY and SVGAGI (reference sequence).

This clonotype was recorded many times. This chain joins TRBV3-1 and TRBJ2-3, with 10 positions matching TRBD2. V was pared by 2 bases and J by 5 bases, with 7 bases of the junction left unmatched. The CDR3 consists of 16 residues. Germline V gene lookup returns CDR1 LGHDT and CDR2 YNNKEL (reference sequence). The CDR3 region is CASSQLVAGGRDTQYF. In DNA form, the CDR3 reads TGTGCCAGCAGCCAACTTGTAGCGGGGGGACGAGATACGCAGTATTTT.

This clonotype came up a few times. CDR3 bases: TGCGCCAGCAGCCAAGAAGGCCACAGGGTGGTGGAGACCCAGTACTTC. Translating it yields CASSQEGHRVVETQYF. This chain uses TRBV4-3 with TRBJ2-5, with TRBD1 as a possible D gene (6 bases). The CDR3 covers 16 residues. V lost 0 bases and J lost 5, with 16 bases in between. Germline CDR1 reads LGHNA; CDR2 reads YSLEER.

Turning to this clonotype: A clone one base away is much larger, so this may be a read error. V and J are TRBV5-1 and TRBJ1-3, with 11 nucleotides matching TRBD1. The CDR3 is 17 residues long. In germline, CDR1 is SGHRS, CDR2 YFSETQ. The chain's CDR3 is CASSWGQGGSSGTTIYF. Here the CDR3 DNA reads TGCGCCAGCAGTTGGGGACAGGGGGGATCGTCTGGAACCACCATATATTTT.

The chain links TRBV7-6 to TRBJ2-3; D possibly matches TRBD1 or TRBD2 (7 bases each). This CDR3 has 15 residues. Trimming took 6 bases from V and 4 from J, leaving 17 bases between them. Germline loops: CDR1 SGHVS, CDR2 FNYEAQ. The CDR3 coding sequence is TGTGCCAGCAGTCGTACCAGGGGGGGGTCAGATACGCAGTATTTT. Translated, it gives CASSRTRGGSDTQYF.

This clonotype was recorded at least ten times. The genes are TRBV11-2 and TRBJ2-4, with D possibly being TRBD1 or TRBD2 (5 bases each). This CDR3 spans 15 amino acids. The V end lost 4 bases, the J end lost 10 bases, and 20 bases lay between the germline ends. Germline assignment: CDR1 SGHAT and CDR2 FQNNGV. CDR3 nucleotide sequence: TGTGCCAGCAGCTCCGTCGGGGACCCAACTGGAATTCAGTACTTC. As protein: CASSSVGDPTGIQYF.

The chain links TRBV20-1 to TRBJ2-1, with D unresolved. Germline CDR1 reads DFQATT; CDR2 reads SNEGSKA (reference sequence). The CDR3 spans 16 residues. CDR3 amino acids: CRAPPRAASSYNEQFF. In DNA form, the CDR3 reads TGCAGAGCCCCCCCCCGGGCGGCCAGCTCCTACAATGAGCAGTTCTTC.

The sample holds a few counts of this clonotype. The CDR3 is CSRGDGELFF. The DNA of the CDR3 is TGCAGCCGGGGGGACGGGGAGCTGTTTTTT. The chain carries TRBV20-1 and TRBJ2-2; 7 nucleotides agree with TRBD2. Per the germline V gene, CDR1 is DFQATT and CDR2 is SNEGSKA (reference sequence). The CDR3 covers 10 residues.

This clonotype was detected many times. The chain combines TRBV27 with TRBJ1-2; 10 nucleotides align to TRBD1. The germline V gene has CDR1 MNHEY and CDR2 SMNVEV (reference sequence). The ends lost 6 bases at V and 4 bases at J; junction bases unmatched: 8. The CDR3 runs 15 residues. CDR3 region: CASSPRDRGFYGYTF. Written as DNA, the CDR3 is TGTGCCAGCAGCCCCCGGGACAGGGGATTCTATGGCTACACCTTC.

This clonotype was picked up many times. The chain links TRBV7-9 to TRBJ2-3; 7 bases are shared with TRBD2. J gave up 1 base and V 8 bases, and 3 bases lay outside the gene matches. The CDR3 spans 13 residues. The germline V gene encodes CDR1 SEHNR and CDR2 FQNEAQ (reference sequence). CDR3 sequence reads: CASEAGGTDTQYF. The CDR3 bases are TGTGCCAGCGAGGCGGGGGGCACAGATACGCAGTATTTT.

The table lists this clonotype with a few counts. This chain connects TRBV19 to TRBJ2-3, with 12 nucleotides matching TRBD2. This CDR3 has 18 residues. The germline V gene encodes CDR1 LNHDA and CDR2 SQIVND (reference sequence). The V and J ends lost 0 bases and 5 bases, in that order; junction bases with no gene match: 9. The CDR3 DNA sequence: TGTGCCAGTAGTATAGATCGGGCTAGCGGGGGGGTCCGAGATACGCAGTATTTT. Translated, it gives CASSIDRASGGVRDTQYF.

This clonotype was seen more than once but under ten times. This sequence joins TRBV12-3 or TRBV12-4 and TRBJ2-2, with D perhaps TRBD1 (7 bases). The CDR3 runs to 16 residues. The V end lost 5 bases, the J end lost 2 bases, and 15 bases lay between the germline ends. Here the CDR3 reads CASSHLRDRNTGELFF. CDR3 bases: TGTGCCAGCAGTCATCTGCGGGACAGAAACACCGGGGAGCTGTTTTTT.